This record concerns one TCR beta chain sequence. The antigen is not known. Regarding time point: blood 2 weeks post-SBRT. Treatment here: 15 Gy SBRT to primary tumor, nephrectomy 4 weeks later. The patient's renal cell carcinoma had clear cell pathology. These data originate in a study of radiation and T cells in renal cell carcinoma. Study information: Nephrectomy followed 15 Gy stereotactic body radiation by 4 weeks. Study-wide points: In blood, top tumor clones expanded by 2 weeks, shrinking by 4. No pretreatment tumor biopsies were available for baseline clonotypes.

The data were produced by immunoSEQ multiplex PCR, yet TCRdb's version contains in-frame clones alone and is incomplete. The table shows approximately 61,000 clones, with just over 75% occurring only once. Trimming removed 1 base from V and 6 bases from J, with 11 bases in between. This CDR3 is 14 amino acids long. CDR1 and CDR2 (germline): SGDLS, YYNGEE. The gene calls are TRBV9 and TRBJ2-1; D unresolved. The specimen comprised blood, sampled from a patient whose treatment included radiotherapy and nephrectomy. The sequence was obtained from a man between 60 and 70 years old with renal cell carcinoma. CDR3 sequence: CASSVRLGLNEQFF. The CDR3 DNA reads as TGTGCCAGCAGCGTAAGGCTAGGTCTCAATGAGCAGTTCTTC.